A selection of T cell receptor beta chains follows, all from one sample in a study of lymphopenia after photon versus proton radiotherapy. Generated by immunoSEQ multiplex PCR, the TCRdb table keeps only in-frame clones and is missing some. The sample has around 62,000 clones, less than 85% seen once; the top ten hold around 1.9%. The starting material was peripheral blood, obtained from a patient treated with proton-based radiotherapy. The source is a man in his sixties with pancreatic cancer. CDR3s include the opening cysteine and the closing phenylalanine or tryptophan. D genes are given only for firm matches. Not every row has a clone size; where given, it reads once, few, many or a size class.

v_call: TRBV5-4
d_call: -
clone_size: -
j_call: TRBJ2-7
cdr3_aa: CASSLKGSYEQYF
cdr3_nt: TGTGCCAGCAGCTTGAAGGGATCCTACGAGCAGTACTTC

v_call: TRBV9
d_call: -
clone_size: -
j_call: TRBJ2-2
cdr3_aa: CASSVYDSTGELFF
cdr3_nt: TGTGCCAGCAGCGTCTACGACAGCACCGGGGAGCTGTTTTTT

v_call: TRBV5-1
d_call: -
clone_size: -
j_call: TRBJ1-1
cdr3_aa: CASSLDLGRAFF
cdr3_nt: TGCGCCAGCAGCCTAGATCTGGGGAGAGCTTTCTTT

v_call: TRBV21-1
d_call: -
clone_size: -
j_call: TRBJ2-1
cdr3_aa: CASSKKIYSYNEQFF
cdr3_nt: TGTGCCAGCAGCAAAAAGATTTACTCCTACAATGAGCAGTTCTTC

v_call: TRBV29-1
d_call: -
clone_size: -
j_call: TRBJ2-4
cdr3_aa: CSVEWRGALAKNIQYF
cdr3_nt: TGCAGCGTTGAGTGGCGGGGAGCGCTAGCCAAAAACATTCAGTACTTC

v_call: TRBV5-5
d_call: -
clone_size: -
j_call: TRBJ2-1
cdr3_aa: CASSREAAGAGWDEQFF
cdr3_nt: TGTGCCAGCAGCCGGGAGGCCGCGGGGGCAGGTTGGGATGAGCAGTTCTTC

v_call: TRBV18
d_call: TRBD1
clone_size: -
j_call: TRBJ1-1
cdr3_aa: CASSPRPLQGARITEAFF
cdr3_nt: TGTGCCAGCTCACCACGACCCTTACAGGGGGCGAGGATCACTGAAGCTTTCTTT

v_call: TRBV7-2
d_call: -
clone_size: few
j_call: TRBJ2-5
cdr3_aa: CASSLSRGSETQYF
cdr3_nt: TGTGCCAGCAGCTTATCGCGGGGCTCAGAGACCCAGTACTTC

v_call: TRBV9
d_call: -
clone_size: -
j_call: TRBJ2-7
cdr3_aa: CASSVATVDEQYF
cdr3_nt: TGTGCCAGCAGCGTAGCTACTGTGGACGAGCAGTACTTC

v_call: TRBV18
d_call: TRBD2
clone_size: -
j_call: TRBJ2-1
cdr3_aa: CASSPGGSSYNEQFF
cdr3_nt: TGTGCCAGCTCACCGGGGGGGAGCTCCTACAATGAGCAGTTCTTC

v_call: TRBV30
d_call: -
clone_size: once
j_call: TRBJ2-6
cdr3_aa: CACHRNSGANVLTF
cdr3_nt: TGTGCCTGCCATAGGAACTCTGGGGCCAACGTCCTGACTTTC

v_call: TRBV7-2
d_call: TRBD1
clone_size: once
j_call: TRBJ2-1
cdr3_aa: CASSLDRGNEQFF
cdr3_nt: TGTGCCAGCAGCTTAGACAGGGGCAATGAGCAGTTCTTC

v_call: TRBV30
d_call: -
clone_size: -
j_call: TRBJ2-5
cdr3_aa: CAWSVQRAKDVVETQYF
cdr3_nt: TGTGCCTGGAGTGTACAGCGGGCCAAGGATGTCGTAGAGACCCAGTACTTC

v_call: TRBV9
d_call: -
clone_size: -
j_call: TRBJ1-3
cdr3_aa: CASSAEQGGNTIYF
cdr3_nt: TGTGCCAGCAGCGCGGAGCAGGGTGGAAACACCATATATTTT

v_call: TRBV28
d_call: -
clone_size: -
j_call: TRBJ1-5
cdr3_aa: CASSLLSYSNQPQHF
cdr3_nt: TGTGCCAGCAGTTTATTGTCGTATAGCAATCAGCCCCAGCATTTT

v_call: TRBV27
d_call: TRBD2
clone_size: -
j_call: TRBJ2-2
cdr3_aa: CASRPLGRGSLTNTGELFF
cdr3_nt: TGTGCCAGCAGACCCCTCGGGAGGGGGTCATTGACGAACACCGGGGAGCTGTTTTTT

v_call: TRBV5-8
d_call: -
clone_size: -
j_call: TRBJ2-2
cdr3_aa: CASRRSGINTGELFF
cdr3_nt: TGTGCCAGCAGACGGAGTGGGATCAACACCGGGGAGCTGTTTTTT

v_call: TRBV27
d_call: -
clone_size: -
j_call: TRBJ1-2
cdr3_aa: CASREDNYGYTF
cdr3_nt: TGTGCCAGCAGGGAGGATAACTATGGCTACACCTTC

v_call: TRBV6-6
d_call: -
clone_size: -
j_call: TRBJ1-2
cdr3_aa: CASSPPGDYYGYTF
cdr3_nt: TGTGCCAGCAGTCCCCCAGGGGATTACTATGGCTACACCTTC

v_call: TRBV19
d_call: -
clone_size: -
j_call: TRBJ2-5
cdr3_aa: CASSIGPGAEETQYF
cdr3_nt: TGTGCCAGTAGTATTGGCCCAGGGGCCGAGGAGACCCAGTACTTC

v_call: TRBV27
d_call: -
clone_size: -
j_call: TRBJ2-5
cdr3_aa: CASRSRETQYF
cdr3_nt: TGTGCCAGCAGGTCCAGGGAGACCCAGTACTTC

v_call: TRBV18
d_call: -
clone_size: -
j_call: TRBJ2-5
cdr3_aa: CASSPPQTQETQYF
cdr3_nt: TGTGCCAGCTCACCACCCCAGACTCAAGAGACCCAGTACTTC

v_call: TRBV7-8
d_call: TRBD1
clone_size: -
j_call: TRBJ2-7
cdr3_aa: CASSPPGQGREQYF
cdr3_nt: TGTGCCAGCAGCCCACCGGGACAGGGGAGGGAGCAGTACTTC

v_call: TRBV11-2
d_call: -
clone_size: -
j_call: TRBJ1-4
cdr3_aa: CASSPRPQINEKLFF
cdr3_nt: TGTGCCAGCAGCCCGAGGCCCCAGATTAATGAAAAACTGTTTTTT

v_call: TRBV5-5
d_call: -
clone_size: few
j_call: TRBJ1-2
cdr3_aa: CASSTRLGSIRNYGYTF
cdr3_nt: TGTGCCAGCAGCACGCGGTTGGGCAGCATAAGAAACTATGGCTACACCTTC

v_call: TRBV28
d_call: TRBD2
clone_size: -
j_call: TRBJ2-1
cdr3_aa: CASSELSSGIGNEQFF
cdr3_nt: TGTGCCAGCAGTGAACTATCTAGCGGGATTGGCAATGAGCAGTTCTTC

v_call: TRBV7-9
d_call: TRBD1
clone_size: -
j_call: TRBJ2-1
cdr3_aa: CASSSGTGGSDEQFF
cdr3_nt: TGTGCCAGCAGCTCCGGGACAGGGGGCTCGGATGAGCAGTTCTTC

v_call: TRBV10-2
d_call: -
clone_size: once
j_call: TRBJ1-1
cdr3_aa: CASSGQTMNTEAFF
cdr3_nt: TGCGCCAGCAGTGGACAGACCATGAACACTGAAGCTTTCTTT

v_call: TRBV19
d_call: -
clone_size: -
j_call: TRBJ2-1
cdr3_aa: CASSIIVGLSYNEQFF
cdr3_nt: TGTGCCAGTAGTATAATTGTGGGCTTGTCCTACAATGAGCAGTTCTTC

v_call: TRBV28
d_call: -
clone_size: -
j_call: TRBJ1-2
cdr3_aa: CASREVLSNYGYTF
cdr3_nt: TGTGCCAGCCGCGAGGTGCTCTCTAACTATGGCTACACCTTC

v_call: TRBV6-5
d_call: -
clone_size: -
j_call: TRBJ2-1
cdr3_aa: CASSVRGGLFNEQFF
cdr3_nt: TGTGCCAGCAGTGTCCGAGGGGGGCTGTTCAATGAGCAGTTCTTC

v_call: TRBV11-3
d_call: TRBD2
clone_size: -
j_call: TRBJ2-1
cdr3_aa: CASSLEGREGLWQFF
cdr3_nt: TGTGCCAGCAGCTTAGAAGGTCGGGAGGGCCTTTGGCAGTTCTTC

v_call: TRBV9
d_call: -
clone_size: -
j_call: TRBJ2-1
cdr3_aa: CASSAAGATYNEQFF
cdr3_nt: TGTGCCAGCAGCGCCGCCGGGGCGACGTACAATGAGCAGTTCTTC

v_call: TRBV7-2
d_call: TRBD1
clone_size: -
j_call: TRBJ2-5
cdr3_aa: CASSLALQGVTQYF
cdr3_nt: TGTGCCAGCAGCTTAGCGCTGCAGGGGGTGACCCAGTACTTC

v_call: TRBV7-9
d_call: TRBD2
clone_size: once
j_call: TRBJ2-6
cdr3_aa: CASSFFRTSGSTGANVLTF
cdr3_nt: TGTGCCAGCAGCTTTTTTAGGACTAGCGGGAGTACTGGGGCCAACGTCCTGACTTTC

v_call: TRBV9
d_call: TRBD1
clone_size: -
j_call: TRBJ1-2
cdr3_aa: CASSPRGDISGNYGYTF
cdr3_nt: TGTGCCAGCAGCCCCAGGGGGGACATCTCCGGAAACTATGGCTACACCTTC

v_call: TRBV5-1
d_call: -
clone_size: -
j_call: TRBJ1-1
cdr3_aa: CASSSDPNTEAFF
cdr3_nt: TGCGCCAGCAGCTCGGACCCGAACACTGAAGCTTTCTTT

v_call: TRBV7-2
d_call: -
clone_size: -
j_call: TRBJ1-5
cdr3_aa: CASSFPGQYNQPQHF
cdr3_nt: TGTGCCAGCAGCTTCCCCGGACAATACAATCAGCCCCAGCATTTT

v_call: TRBV7-8
d_call: -
clone_size: -
j_call: TRBJ2-5
cdr3_aa: CASSASLGTQYF
cdr3_nt: TGTGCCAGCAGCGCGTCTCTCGGGACCCAGTACTTC

v_call: TRBV5-6
d_call: -
clone_size: -
j_call: TRBJ1-2
cdr3_aa: CASSLAAGRTGYTF
cdr3_nt: TGTGCCAGCAGCTTGGCCGCGGGACGGACTGGCTACACCTTC